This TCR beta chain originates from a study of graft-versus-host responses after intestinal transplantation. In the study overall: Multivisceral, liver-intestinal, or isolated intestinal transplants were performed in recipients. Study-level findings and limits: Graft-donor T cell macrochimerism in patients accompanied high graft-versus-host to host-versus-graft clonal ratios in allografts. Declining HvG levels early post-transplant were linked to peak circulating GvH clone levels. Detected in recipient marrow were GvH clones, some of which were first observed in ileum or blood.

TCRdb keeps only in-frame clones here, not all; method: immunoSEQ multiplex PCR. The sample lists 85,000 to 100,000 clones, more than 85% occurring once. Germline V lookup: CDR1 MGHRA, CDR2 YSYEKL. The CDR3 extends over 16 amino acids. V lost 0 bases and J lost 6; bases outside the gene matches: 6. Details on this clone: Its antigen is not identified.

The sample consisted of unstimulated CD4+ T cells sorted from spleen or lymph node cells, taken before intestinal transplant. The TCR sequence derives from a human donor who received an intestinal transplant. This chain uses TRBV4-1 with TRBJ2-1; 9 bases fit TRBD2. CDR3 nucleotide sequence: TGCGCCAGCAGCCAAGATAAGGGGACTAGCATCAATGAGCAGTTCTTC. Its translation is CASSQDKGTSINEQFF.